Below, 6 T cell receptor beta chains from the same sample are listed, as sequenced in a study of vaccination and CD4 T cells after COVID-19 (dated by TCRdb to between 2021 and 2023). For these TCRs, the target antigens are not known. The library was built by means of PCR. Instrument on record: Illumina iSeq 100. DNA from cultured CD4+ T cells underwent TCR sequencing with the Oncomine TCR Beta short-read assay at the Johns Hopkins FTIC core. TCRdb reprocessed the public reads (quality trimming at Q25 with fastp, clone calling with MiXCR) and kept in-frame beta chains. Rows matching on CDR3 protein sequence are summarized as one entry with the most common DNA and genes. The sample table records 4,000 to 5,000 distinct CDR3 sequences; 68% of these occur just once. The ten largest clones add up to around 26% of the sample. Per the publication, the treatment or condition label means: approximately 9-day PBMC culture with coronavirus spike peptide pools or control peptides (ViraFEST assay).

What was sequenced was CD4+ T cells from blood, cultured in vitro. The receptor source for this set is a human donor who had recovered from COVID-19.

The V call is TRBV7-2, the J call TRBJ1-2, with TRBD1 as a possible D gene (6 bases). The CDR3 is 14 amino acids. CDR1 and CDR2 from the germline V gene are SGHTA and FQGNSA. V was trimmed by 5 bases and J by 12 bases, leaving 22 bases between them. CDR3 loop: CASSTDRRKGGHTF. In nucleotides, the CDR3 is TGTGCCAGCAGCACGGACAGACGGAAAGGAGGCCACACCTTC.

This chain links TRBV27 with TRBJ1-2; tentatively, D is TRBD1 (5 bases). V was pared by 6 bases and J by 0 bases, with 11 bases between. The CDR3 totals 14 residues. Germline V gene lookup returns CDR1 MNHEY and CDR2 SMNVEV (reference sequence). The CDR3 sequence is CASRRGRANYGYTF. DNA for the CDR3: TGTGCCAGCAGAAGGGGCAGAGCTAACTATGGCTACACCTTC.

The V gene is TRBV7-3, the J gene TRBJ2-7; D gene ambiguous. The CDR3 is 13 amino acids. Germline loops: CDR1 SGHTA, CDR2 FQGTGA. V lost 5 bases to trimming and J lost 4 bases, with 12 bases between them. This chain's CDR3 is CASSPGSMYEQYF. As DNA, the CDR3 is TGTGCCAGCAGCCCCGGAAGCATGTACGAGCAGTACTTC.

The chain has TRBV20-1 and TRBJ2-5, with TRBD2 matching over 11 bases. After removal of 5 bases from V and 6 bases from J, the junction contained 8 bases not matched to a gene. This CDR3 region has 14 residues. The germline V gene has CDR1 DFQATT and CDR2 SNEGSKA (reference sequence). Here the CDR3 reads CSAFSGGAGKTQYF. The CDR3 DNA reads as TGCAGTGCTTTTAGCGGGGGGGCCGGAAAGACCCAGTACTTC.

The chain has TRBV7-2 and TRBJ1-2; no clear D gene. The V end lost 4 bases, the J end lost 2 bases, and 8 bases lay between the germline ends. This CDR3 has 13 residues. In germline, CDR1 is SGHTA, CDR2 FQGNSA. The CDR3 DNA reads TGTGCCAGCAGCTCCCGGAACAACTATGGCTACACCTTC. It specifies CASSSRNNYGYTF.

This sequence joins TRBV7-2 and TRBJ1-6; D remains unclear. The CDR3 loop spans 14 amino acids. V lost 0 bases, J lost 14 bases, and 14 bases lay in between. Per germline, CDR1 SGHTA and CDR2 FQGNSA. The CDR3 here is CASSLARSLRTLHF. The CDR3 bases are TGTGCCAGCAGCTTAGCGAGGTCCCTTAGGACCCTCCACTTT.